This entry lists 6 T cell receptor beta chains sequenced from one sample in a study of blood T cell repertoires in COVID-19. Method: immunoSEQ multiplex PCR; TCRdb's copy keeps in-frame clones and lacks some. This sample yields roughly 340,000 clones, of which around 87% are seen a single time; approximately 1.8% belongs to the top ten. The sample taken for sequencing was PBMCs or T cells enriched from blood (not recorded which). The source is a man aged 40-50 years in a cohort exposed to, infected with or recovered from COVID-19 (not recorded which).

This clone was observed once. The chain uses TRBV15 and TRBJ2-7; tentative D call: TRBD1 (6 bases). The germline V gene has CDR1 LNHNV and CDR2 YYDKDF (reference sequence). The V end was cut by 6 bases, the J end by 3 bases, with 12 bases between. This CDR3 comprises 13 residues. CDR3 in DNA: TGTGCCACCAGAGGGGGACCGTTCTACGAGCAGTACTTC. Protein: CATRGGPFYEQYF.

The chain combines TRBV6-2 or TRBV6-3 with TRBJ2-2; 7 bases are a match to TRBD1. V shed 2 bases and J 0 bases; nucleotides not matched to a gene: 6. Germline V gene data show CDR1 as MNHEY and CDR2 as SVGEGT. This CDR3 is built from 17 residues. The chain's CDR3 is CASSYRVTGANTGELFF. For the CDR3, the DNA is TGTGCCAGCAGTTACCGAGTAACAGGGGCGAACACCGGGGAGCTGTTTTTT.

A few counts support this clone. This rearrangement joins TRBV28 to TRBJ1-2; no clear D. CDR1 and CDR2 from the germline V gene are MDHEN and SYDVKM. CDR3 size: 13 residues. The V gene lost 2 bases and the J gene lost 4 bases, with 8 bases spanning the gap. The CDR3 coding sequence is TGTGCCAGCAGTTTAGAACAGTTCTATGGCTACACCTTC. Translated: CASSLEQFYGYTF.

CDR3 nucleotides: TGTGTAACCAGGGGCGCCCATTACGAGCAGTACTTC. Translation: CVTRGAHYEQYF. The V call is TRBV6-5, the J call TRBJ2-7; D is possibly TRBD1 (6 bases). The CDR3 sequence is 12 residues long. The germline V gene encodes CDR1 MNHEY and CDR2 SVGAGI.

The chain is built from TRBV5-4 and TRBJ1-2; 9 nucleotides agree with TRBD1. The V and J ends lost 3 bases and 4 bases, in that order; junction bases with no gene match: 4. In germline, CDR1 is SGHNT, CDR2 YYREEE (reference sequence). The CDR3 is 14 residues long. The CDR3 loop reads CASSWGGQGYGYTF. CDR3 nucleotides: TGTGCCAGCAGCTGGGGGGGACAGGGCTATGGCTACACCTTC. Looking up the rest from reference TRBV5-4 and TRBJ1-2 gives the full variable domain: ETGVTQSPTHLIKTRGQQVTLRCSSQSGHNTVSWYQQALGQGPQFIFQYYREEENGRGNFPPRFSGLQFPNYSSELNVNALELDDSALYLCASSWGGQGYGYTFGSGTRLTVV.

The chain employs TRBV24-1 and TRBJ1-5, with 7 bases identical to TRBD1. The CDR3 covers 15 residues. The V segment lost 4 bases and the J segment 2 bases; nucleotides outside the gene matches: 4. Germline V CDR1 and CDR2: KGHDR, SFDVKD. CDR3 region: CATSDAGQGNQPQHF. CDR3 DNA: TGTGCCACCAGTGACGCAGGACAGGGCAATCAGCCCCAGCATTTT.